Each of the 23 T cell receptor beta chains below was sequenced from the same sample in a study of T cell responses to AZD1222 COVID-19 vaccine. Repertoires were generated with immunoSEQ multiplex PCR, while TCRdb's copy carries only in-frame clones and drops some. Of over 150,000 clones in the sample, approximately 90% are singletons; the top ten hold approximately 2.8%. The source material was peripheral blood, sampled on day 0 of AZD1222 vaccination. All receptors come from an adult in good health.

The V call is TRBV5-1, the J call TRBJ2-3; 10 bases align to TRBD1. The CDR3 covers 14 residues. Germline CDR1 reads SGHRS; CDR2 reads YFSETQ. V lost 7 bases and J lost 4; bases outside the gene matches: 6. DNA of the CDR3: TGCGCCAGCTACGCGGGACAGGGGTCAGATACGCAGTATTTT. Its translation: CASYAGQGSDTQYF.

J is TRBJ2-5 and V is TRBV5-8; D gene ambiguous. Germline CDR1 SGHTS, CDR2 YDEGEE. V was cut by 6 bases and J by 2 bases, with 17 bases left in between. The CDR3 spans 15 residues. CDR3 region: CASIHPAGFQETQYF. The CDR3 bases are TGTGCCAGCATCCACCCGGCAGGTTTTCAAGAGACCCAGTACTTC.

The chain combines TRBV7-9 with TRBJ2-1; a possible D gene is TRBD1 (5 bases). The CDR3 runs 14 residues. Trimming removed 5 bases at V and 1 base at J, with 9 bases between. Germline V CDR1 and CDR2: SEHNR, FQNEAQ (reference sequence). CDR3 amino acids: CASSLGLSYNEQFF. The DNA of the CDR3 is TGTGCCAGCAGCCTGGGGCTTTCCTACAATGAGCAGTTCTTC.

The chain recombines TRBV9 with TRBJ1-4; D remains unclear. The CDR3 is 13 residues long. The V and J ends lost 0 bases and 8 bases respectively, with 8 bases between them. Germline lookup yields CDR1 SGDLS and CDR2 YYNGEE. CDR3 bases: TGTGCCAGCAGCGTAGATAAAGACGAAAAACTGTTTTTT. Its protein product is CASSVDKDEKLFF. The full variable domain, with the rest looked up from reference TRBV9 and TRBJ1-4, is DSGVTQTPKHLITATGQRVTLRCSPRSGDLSVYWYQQSLDQGLQFLIQYYNGEERAKGNILERFSAQQFPDLHSELNLSSLELGDSALYFCASSVDKDEKLFFGSGTQLSVL.

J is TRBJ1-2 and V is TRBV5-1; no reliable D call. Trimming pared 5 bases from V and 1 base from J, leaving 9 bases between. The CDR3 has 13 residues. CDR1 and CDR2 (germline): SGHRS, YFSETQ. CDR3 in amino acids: CASSRDYNYGYTF. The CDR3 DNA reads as TGCGCCAGCAGTCGAGACTATAACTATGGCTACACCTTC.

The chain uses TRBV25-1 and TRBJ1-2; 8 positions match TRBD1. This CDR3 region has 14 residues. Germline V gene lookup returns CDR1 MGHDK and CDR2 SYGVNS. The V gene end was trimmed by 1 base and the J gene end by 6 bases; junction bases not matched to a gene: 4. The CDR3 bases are TGTGCCAGCAGTGAATCGGGCAGGGGGCATGGCTACACCTTC. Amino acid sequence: CASSESGRGHGYTF.

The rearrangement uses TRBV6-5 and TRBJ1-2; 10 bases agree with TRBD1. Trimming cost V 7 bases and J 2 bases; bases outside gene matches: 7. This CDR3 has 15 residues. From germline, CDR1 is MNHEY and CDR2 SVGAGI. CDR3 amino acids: CASTPGGQGNYGYTF. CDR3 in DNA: TGTGCCAGCACTCCTGGGGGACAGGGGAACTATGGCTACACCTTC.

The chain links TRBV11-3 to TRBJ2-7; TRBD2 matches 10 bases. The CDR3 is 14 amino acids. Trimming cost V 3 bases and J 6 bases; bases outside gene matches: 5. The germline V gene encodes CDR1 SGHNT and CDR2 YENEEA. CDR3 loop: CASSFSGGVSEQYF. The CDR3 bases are TGTGCCAGCAGCTTCAGCGGGGGGGTTTCCGAGCAGTACTTC.

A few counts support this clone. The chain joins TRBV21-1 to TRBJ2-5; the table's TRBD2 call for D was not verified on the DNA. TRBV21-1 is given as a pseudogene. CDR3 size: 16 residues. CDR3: CASSNERGSRKETQYF. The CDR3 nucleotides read TGTGCCAGCAGCAATGAGCGGGGGTCACGAAAAGAGACCCAGTACTTC.

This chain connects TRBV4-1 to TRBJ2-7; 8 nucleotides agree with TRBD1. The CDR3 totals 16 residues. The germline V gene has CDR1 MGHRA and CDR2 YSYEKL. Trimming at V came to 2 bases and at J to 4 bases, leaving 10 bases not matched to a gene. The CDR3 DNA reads TGCGCCAGCAGCCAACCGAGGTCAGGGGGCAATTACGAGCAGTACTTC. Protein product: CASSQPRSGGNYEQYF.

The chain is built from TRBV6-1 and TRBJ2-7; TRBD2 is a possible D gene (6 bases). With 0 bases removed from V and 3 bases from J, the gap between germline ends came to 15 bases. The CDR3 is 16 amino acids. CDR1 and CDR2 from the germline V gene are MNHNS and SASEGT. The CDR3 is CASSEAAAGNLYEQYF. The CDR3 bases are TGTGCCAGCAGTGAAGCAGCGGCGGGGAACCTCTACGAGCAGTACTTC.

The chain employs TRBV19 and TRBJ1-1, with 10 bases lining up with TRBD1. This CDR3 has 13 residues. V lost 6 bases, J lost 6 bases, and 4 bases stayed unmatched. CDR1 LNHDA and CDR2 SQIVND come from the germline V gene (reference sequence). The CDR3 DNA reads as TGTGCCAGTAGGACCGGACAGGGGGCTGAAGCTTTCTTT. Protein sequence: CASRTGQGAEAFF.

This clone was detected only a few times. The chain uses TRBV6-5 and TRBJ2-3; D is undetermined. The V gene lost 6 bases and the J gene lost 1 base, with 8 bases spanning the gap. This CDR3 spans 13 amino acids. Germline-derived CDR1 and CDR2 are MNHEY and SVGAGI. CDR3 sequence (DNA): TGTGCCAGCAGGGGTTGGGGCACAGATACGCAGTATTTT. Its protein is CASRGWGTDTQYF.

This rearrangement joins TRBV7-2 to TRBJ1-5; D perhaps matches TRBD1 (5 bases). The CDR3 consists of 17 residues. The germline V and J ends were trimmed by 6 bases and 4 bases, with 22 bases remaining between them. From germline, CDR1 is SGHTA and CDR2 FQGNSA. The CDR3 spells CASRGPQGRNANQPQHF. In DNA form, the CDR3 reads TGTGCCAGCAGGGGTCCCCAGGGCCGCAACGCGAATCAGCCCCAGCATTTT.

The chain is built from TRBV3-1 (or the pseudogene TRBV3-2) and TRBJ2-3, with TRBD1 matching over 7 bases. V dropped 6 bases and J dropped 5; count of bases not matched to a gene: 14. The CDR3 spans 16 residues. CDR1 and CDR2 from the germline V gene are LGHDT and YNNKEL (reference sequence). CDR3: CASSLSKTGVGDTQYF. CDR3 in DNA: TGTGCCAGCAGTCTCTCCAAAACAGGGGTGGGAGATACGCAGTATTTT.

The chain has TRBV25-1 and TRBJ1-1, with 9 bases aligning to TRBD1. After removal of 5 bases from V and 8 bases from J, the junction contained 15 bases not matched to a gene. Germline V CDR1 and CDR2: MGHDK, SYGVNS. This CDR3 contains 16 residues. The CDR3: CASSFSRTGVEKEAFF. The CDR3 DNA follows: TGTGCCAGCAGTTTCTCCAGGACAGGGGTTGAGAAGGAAGCTTTCTTT.

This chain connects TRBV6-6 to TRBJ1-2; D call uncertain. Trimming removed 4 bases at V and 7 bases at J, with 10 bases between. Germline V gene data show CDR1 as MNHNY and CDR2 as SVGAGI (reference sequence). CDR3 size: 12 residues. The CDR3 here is CASSFGPSGYTF. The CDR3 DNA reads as TGTGCCAGCAGTTTTGGACCCAGTGGCTACACCTTC.

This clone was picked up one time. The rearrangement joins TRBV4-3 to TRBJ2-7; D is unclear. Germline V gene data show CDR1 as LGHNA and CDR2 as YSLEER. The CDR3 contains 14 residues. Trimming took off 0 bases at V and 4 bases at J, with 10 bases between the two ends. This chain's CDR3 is CASSQDAADYEQYF. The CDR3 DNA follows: TGCGCCAGCAGCCAAGATGCGGCAGATTACGAGCAGTACTTC.

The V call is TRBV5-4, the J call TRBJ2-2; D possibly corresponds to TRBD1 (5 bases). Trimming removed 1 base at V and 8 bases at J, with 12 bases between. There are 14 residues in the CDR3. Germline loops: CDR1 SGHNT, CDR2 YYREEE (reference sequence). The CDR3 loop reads CASSLWGQTGELFF. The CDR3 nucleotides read TGTGCCAGCAGCTTGTGGGGCCAAACAGGGGAGCTGTTTTTT.

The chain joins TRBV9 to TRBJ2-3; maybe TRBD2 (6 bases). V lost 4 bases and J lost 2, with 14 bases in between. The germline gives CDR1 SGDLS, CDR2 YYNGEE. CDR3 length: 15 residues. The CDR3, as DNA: TGTGCCAGCAGCTCGGGACTTTTACTCACAGATACGCAGTATTTT. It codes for CASSSGLLLTDTQYF.

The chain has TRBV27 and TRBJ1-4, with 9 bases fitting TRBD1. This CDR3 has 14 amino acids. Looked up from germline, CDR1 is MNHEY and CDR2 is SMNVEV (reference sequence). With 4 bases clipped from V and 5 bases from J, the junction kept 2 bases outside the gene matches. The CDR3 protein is CASSSTGGNEKLFF. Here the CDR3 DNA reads TGTGCCAGCAGTTCGACAGGGGGGAATGAAAAACTGTTTTTT.

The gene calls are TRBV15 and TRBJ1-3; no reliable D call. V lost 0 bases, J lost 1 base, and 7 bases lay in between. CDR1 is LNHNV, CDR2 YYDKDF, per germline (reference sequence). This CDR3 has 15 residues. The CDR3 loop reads CATSRDKGSGNTIYF. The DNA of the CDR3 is TGTGCCACCAGCAGAGACAAGGGTTCTGGAAACACCATATATTTT.

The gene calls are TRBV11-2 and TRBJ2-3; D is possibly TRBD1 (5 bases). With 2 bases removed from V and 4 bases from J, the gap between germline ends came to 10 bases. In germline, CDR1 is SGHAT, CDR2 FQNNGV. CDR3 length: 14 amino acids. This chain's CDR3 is CASSLNLGADTQYF. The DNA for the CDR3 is TGTGCCAGCAGCTTAAACTTAGGGGCAGATACGCAGTATTTT.